The entry below describes one T cell receptor (beta chain). Its antigen is unidentified. This sample is part of a study of shared clonotypes between healthy human individuals. Study-level background: The cohort had a couple of women and a few men, ages 18 to 49. Study-wide results and limits: Shared clonotypes: about 5% naive CD4, 3.5% to 4% naive CD8, about 2.2% memory CD4, under 0.5% memory CD8. Relative to memory subsets, naive subsets generally showed larger estimated richness.

TCRdb keeps only in-frame clones here, not all; method: immunoSEQ multiplex PCR. Of around 600,000 clones in the sample, approximately 95% were seen once. The CDR3 contains 15 residues. Germline V lookup: CDR1 MGHRA, CDR2 YSYEKL. V shed 1 base and J shed 0 bases, with 9 bases lying between them. CD45RO negativity and positive selection for CCR7 defined naive CD8 cells, a population that excluded terminally differentiated effector memory CD45RA+ cells. The donor population consisted of healthy HIV-negative adults with no recent acute infections or vaccinations. The source is a woman in her twenties or thirties in good health. Specimen: naive CD8+ T cells sorted from blood. The chain carries TRBV4-1 and TRBJ2-5; D remains ambiguous. Here the CDR3 DNA reads TGCGCCAGCAGCCAAGTTTCTACGTACCAAGAGACCCAGTACTTC. It yields the protein CASSQVSTYQETQYF.